This TCR beta chain was captured by sequencing in a study of T cells after yellow fever vaccination (dated by TCRdb to about 2019). Turning to the overall study: Libraries from fractions with low cell numbers were prepared with the SMART-Seq v4 Ultra Low Input RNA kit. Blood was drawn at multiple timepoints before and after primary and secondary immunization, with bulk PBMC replicates and cell subsets isolated. To track T-cell clones before and after primary and booster YFV17D yellow fever vaccination, bulk TCR alpha and beta repertoires were sequenced longitudinally. Two healthy male donors, one aged 18 to 29 and one aged 30 to 40 years, made up the cohort.

A word on this clonotype: The antigen it binds to is not known. The record has no base qualities; no much larger clone is one base away.

Taken from the germline V gene (reference sequence), the CDR1 and CDR2 loops are MNHNY and SVGAGI. The V and J ends are trimmed by 8 bases and 5 bases, leaving 12 bases between them. From cysteine to phenylalanine, the CDR3 is 12 amino acids long. The only DNA kept is the CDR3, 36 bases in frame from the first base. The sequencer was an Illumina NovaSeq 6000. TCR cDNA was made using 5'RACE template switching, a step that added a universal primer site and unique molecular identifiers. Priming of cDNA synthesis was performed from both the TCR alpha and TCR beta constant segments. Library amplification used two PCR steps, and the second PCR step added sample barcodes and sequencing adapters. Sequencing of libraries was performed on Illumina HiSeq 2500 (2x100 bp) or NovaSeq (2x150 bp). As for the original processing: MIGEC handled demultiplexing of reads and collapsing into UMI consensus sequences, while MiXCR performed V(D)J alignment. Using edgeR on replicate PBMC samples, clonotypes were called vaccine-responding if FDR was below 0.01 and the log2 fold change was above 5 up to day 15. CD4 or CD8 identity was assigned to each bulk clonotype according to whether the clonotype was present at higher abundance in the sequenced CD4 repertoire or the sequenced CD8 repertoire. In-frame beta chains were kept once TCRdb had trimmed the public reads at Q25 with fastp and called clones with MiXCR. Every entry covers one CDR3 protein and lists the most common genes and DNA from its rows. TCRdb's processing, not the authors' own work, is the source of the V and J calls. This sample gives approximately 130,000 distinct CDR3 sequences in total; about 15% of them show up just once. Approximately 43% of the sample is held by the ten biggest clonotypes.

Broad study findings and their caveats: A small share of clonotypes was detected in both CD4 and CD8 compartments, with the overlap likely arising from convergent recombination. Because only a couple of donors were included in the study, the extent to which the findings can be generalized is limited. Computational filtering was needed because FACS-sorted repertoires could contain abundant contaminating clonotypes from the bulk population. The secondary T-cell response was weaker than the primary response but faster, peaking on day 5 instead of day 15. After the booster, most of the clones that had expanded following primary vaccination were detected again (96% of CD4 and around nine tenths of CD8), which suggests that memory was broadly maintained.

The intended sense of this specimen's treatment or condition label: live attenuated yellow fever vaccine strain. PBMCs were isolated from peripheral blood using a standard Ficoll-Paque protocol. CD4 and CD8 T-cell fractions were isolated with Dynabeads CD4 and CD8 positive selection kits. TriZol was used to extract RNA from bulk PBMCs, from CD4 and CD8 fractions, and from dextramer-positive and dextramer-negative fractions. The rearrangement joined TRBV6-6 to TRBJ1-1; the D gene identity is not certain. This TCR came from a man in his late teens or twenties who received the YFV17D yellow fever vaccine. Material: CD8+ T cells sorted from PBMCs, obtained 5 days after the yellow fever booster vaccination. The CDR3 region reads CASVQLGTEAFF. The nucleotides read TGTGCCAGCGTTCAATTGGGTACTGAAGCTTTCTTT.